This T cell receptor beta chain came from a study of blood T cell repertoires in COVID-19. About the research overall: The analysed material was cDNA or gDNA that came from T cells, B-cell-depleted T cells, or PBMCs.

Original processing methods: From reference gene primer amplification, estimates of nucleated cell counts were derived. Using immunoSEQ multiplex PCR, the repertoire was profiled, and TCRdb retains in-frame clones only, with some absent. V and J calls and clone size are given by that table; D and trimming were obtained from the DNA. The table includes 110,000 or so clones, 70% to 80% detected once. The sequencing input was peripheral blood. The source is a man aged 50-60 years with acute or convalescent COVID-19.

The CDR3 DNA reads as TGTGCCTGGAACCCATCGGGGGATACGCAGTATTTT. Encoded protein: CAWNPSGDTQYF. The genes are TRBV30 and TRBJ2-3, with a possible D match to TRBD2 (5 bases). The CDR3 length is 12 residues. Trimming removed 4 bases at V and 6 bases at J, with 11 bases between. The V gene's germline CDR1 is GTSNPN and CDR2 SVGIG (reference sequence).